Below are 21 T cell receptor beta chains sequenced from a single sample in a study of T cell responses to AZD1222 COVID-19 vaccine. Clones were sequenced by immunoSEQ multiplex PCR, and TCRdb holds only the in-frame ones, with some missing. The sample includes some 150,000 clones, roughly 94% of them seen just once. Sample: peripheral blood, taken on day 0 of MenACWY control vaccination. Receptor source: an adult in good health.

The chain recombines TRBV19 with TRBJ2-2; D uncertain. Germline CDR1 and CDR2: LNHDA and SQIVND (reference sequence). V gave up 3 bases and J gave up 6 bases, with 14 bases separating them. The CDR3 extends over 15 amino acids. The CDR3 bases are TGTGCCAGTAGTATCGGCGGTCTCCTCGCCGGGGAGCTGTTTTTT. It yields the protein CASSIGGLLAGELFF.

V is TRBV5-5 and J is TRBJ1-5, with D maybe TRBD1 (6 bases). Per germline, CDR1 SGHKS and CDR2 YYEKEE (reference sequence). V was clipped by 2 bases and J by 1 base, with 10 bases between them. The CDR3 is made up of 15 amino acids. The CDR3: CASSFDDRSNQPQHF. CDR3 in DNA: TGTGCCAGCAGCTTTGACGACAGGAGCAATCAGCCCCAGCATTTT.

V is TRBV7-3 and J is TRBJ2-1, with 11 bases identical to TRBD2. Trimming took 4 bases from V and 6 from J; bases not matched to a gene: 5. This CDR3 is 15 amino acids long. The germline V gene encodes CDR1 SGHTA and CDR2 FQGTGA. The CDR3 DNA sequence: TGTGCCAGCAGCTCTTCCGGGACTAGCGGCAATGAGCAGTTCTTC. Translation gives CASSSSGTSGNEQFF.

The sample holds a few counts of this clone. The chain combines TRBV6-5 with TRBJ1-5; D may be TRBD1 (5 bases). CDR1 is MNHEY, CDR2 SVGAGI, per germline. The CDR3 is made up of 15 amino acids. V lost 6 bases to trimming and J lost 1 base, with 13 bases between them. CDR3 loop: CASRPQGGSNQPQHF. The CDR3 region has the DNA TGTGCCAGCAGGCCTCAGGGCGGCAGCAATCAGCCCCAGCATTTT.

DNA for the CDR3: TGTGCCAGCAGCTTGGACAGGGCGAACTATGGCTACACCTTC. This gives the protein CASSLDRANYGYTF. V usage is TRBV11-3 and J usage is TRBJ1-2, with 8 nucleotides matching TRBD1. V was clipped by 3 bases and J by 2 bases; unmatched bases: 2. CDR3 length equals 14 residues. In germline, CDR1 is SGHNT, CDR2 YENEEA.

The chain joins TRBV3-1 (or the pseudogene TRBV3-2) to TRBJ2-2; the D is unclear. Looked up from germline, CDR1 is LGHDT and CDR2 is YNNKEL (reference sequence). The CDR3 runs to 14 residues. V was pared by 4 bases and J by 6 bases, with 12 bases between. This CDR3 reads CASSLSPGAGELFF. The CDR3 DNA is TGTGCCAGCAGCCTCTCTCCCGGTGCCGGGGAGCTGTTTTTT.

V usage is TRBV19 and J usage is TRBJ1-1; D is ambiguous. This CDR3 comprises 13 residues. Germline assignment: CDR1 LNHDA and CDR2 SQIVND (reference sequence). The germline V and J ends were trimmed by 4 bases and 2 bases, with 8 bases remaining between them. The CDR3 region is CASSTVRNTEAFF. CDR3 DNA: TGTGCCAGTAGTACAGTGAGAAACACTGAAGCTTTCTTT.

This clone was picked up one time. The gene calls are TRBV7-2 and TRBJ2-1, with TRBD2 as a possible D gene (5 bases). This CDR3 has 13 amino acids. V dropped 5 bases and J dropped 4 bases, with 9 bases sitting between them. Looked up from germline, CDR1 is SGHTA and CDR2 is FQGNSA. The CDR3 sequence: CASSVLAYNEQFF. As DNA, the CDR3 is TGTGCCAGCAGCGTCCTAGCTTACAATGAGCAGTTCTTC.

The rearrangement links TRBV3-1 (or the pseudogene TRBV3-2) to TRBJ2-1; D gene unclear. V was trimmed by 1 base and J by 7 bases, leaving 2 bases between them. CDR1 and CDR2 (germline): LGHDT, YNNKEL (reference sequence). The CDR3 loop spans 11 amino acids. CDR3: CASSQGNEQFF. As DNA, the CDR3 is TGTGCCAGCAGCCAAGGGAATGAGCAGTTCTTC.

The chain is built from TRBV4-3 and TRBJ2-7; the match to TRBD2 covers 8 bases. CDR3 length equals 17 residues. J was trimmed by 1 base and V by 3 bases; bases with no gene match: 11. Germline V gives CDR1 LGHNA, CDR2 YSLEER. For the CDR3, the DNA is TGCGCCAGCAGCCATCTTCCAGCGGGGGACACTTCCTACGAGCAGTACTTC. This gives the protein CASSHLPAGDTSYEQYF.

Comments on this clone: This sample includes further DNA sequences coding for the same CDR3. The chain has TRBV28 and TRBJ2-3; unclear D gene. CDR1 is MDHEN and CDR2 is SYDVKM in the germline V gene. The CDR3 is made up of 11 amino acids. V was trimmed by 2 bases and J by 6 bases, leaving 3 bases between them. The CDR3 sequence: CASSLRDTQYF. The DNA of the CDR3 is TGTGCCAGCAGTTTACGGGATACGCAGTATTTT.

V is TRBV11-2 and J is TRBJ1-5; D is undetermined. CDR1 and CDR2 (germline): SGHAT, FQNNGV. Trimming removed 8 bases from V and 2 bases from J, with 19 bases in between. The CDR3 is made up of 16 amino acids. The CDR3, as DNA: TGTGCCAGCGCCTTAGGAGGGCCACGGGGCAATCAGCCCCAGCATTTT. This gives the protein CASALGGPRGNQPQHF.

V usage is TRBV7-2 and J usage is TRBJ2-1; 12 nucleotides match TRBD2. There are 16 residues in the CDR3. V lost 8 bases, J lost 6 bases, and 11 bases stayed unmatched. Per the germline V gene, CDR1 is SGHTA and CDR2 is FQGNSA. This CDR3 is CASHRLAGALGNEQFF. CDR3 sequence (DNA): TGTGCCAGCCATCGACTAGCGGGAGCCTTAGGCAATGAGCAGTTCTTC. The variable domain in full, with the rest retrieved from reference TRBV7-2 and TRBJ2-1, is GAGVSQSPSNKVTEKGKDVELRCDPISGHTALYWYRQSLGQGLEFLIYFQGNSAPDKSGLPSDRFSAERTGGSVSTLTIQRTQQEDSAVYLCASHRLAGALGNEQFFGPGTRLTVL.

The chain carries TRBV29-1 and TRBJ1-2; D might be TRBD1 (6 bases). This CDR3 has 13 amino acids. Trimming removed 6 bases from V and 1 base from J, with 12 bases in between. The germline gives CDR1 SQVTM, CDR2 ANQGSEA. The CDR3 loop reads CSVKRTDNYGYTF. The CDR3 bases are TGCAGCGTCAAGCGGACAGATAACTATGGCTACACCTTC.

This rearrangement joins TRBV27 to TRBJ1-2; 9 bases agree with TRBD1. Germline V CDR1 and CDR2: MNHEY, SMNVEV (reference sequence). The CDR3 is 14 amino acids. V shed 8 bases and J 7 bases; nucleotides not matched to a gene: 11. CDR3 DNA sequence: TGTGCCAGCCGCCCGGGGGACAGGGTTTTTGGCTACACCTTC. Translated, it gives CASRPGDRVFGYTF.

This sequence joins TRBV11-1 and TRBJ1-6; 7 bases agree with TRBD1. The CDR3 loop spans 14 amino acids. Germline CDR1 SGHAT, CDR2 FQDESV (reference sequence). V lost 5 bases, J lost 7 bases, and 5 bases stayed unmatched. CDR3 region: CASSTGQPNSPLHF. The CDR3 nucleotides read TGTGCCAGCAGCACGGGACAGCCGAATTCACCCCTCCACTTT.

CDR3 amino acids: CASSILGRAGSTEAFF. The CDR3 bases are TGTGCCAGTAGTATACTCGGGAGGGCCGGGAGCACTGAAGCTTTCTTT. The chain joins TRBV19 to TRBJ1-1; D remains ambiguous. The V end was cut by 2 bases, the J end by 4 bases, with 17 bases between. There are 16 residues in the CDR3. CDR1 LNHDA and CDR2 SQIVND come from the germline V gene (reference sequence). The variable domain in full, completed from reference TRBV19 and TRBJ1-1, reads DGGITQSPKYLFRKEGQNVTLSCEQNLNHDAMYWYRQDPGQGLRLIYYSQIVNDFQKGDIAEGYSVSREKKESFPLTVTSAQKNPTAFYLCASSILGRAGSTEAFFGQGTRLTVV.

The chain uses TRBV28 and TRBJ2-3, with 11 bases fitting TRBD2. Trimming removed 4 bases from V and 8 bases from J; junction bases left unmatched: 8. The CDR3 is 15 amino acids. Germline values: CDR1 MDHEN, CDR2 SYDVKM. CDR3 loop: CASSSPGLAAGTQYF. The CDR3 DNA reads as TGTGCCAGCAGTTCCCCGGGACTAGCGGCAGGTACGCAGTATTTT.

The chain joins TRBV19 to TRBJ2-7; maybe TRBD1 (6 bases). The V and J ends lost 5 bases and 2 bases respectively, with 13 bases between them. In germline, CDR1 is LNHDA, CDR2 SQIVND (reference sequence). The CDR3 has 14 amino acids. The CDR3 is CASSLGGGPYEQYF. The CDR3 region has the DNA TGTGCCAGTAGTCTAGGTGGGGGCCCCTACGAGCAGTACTTC.

This chain links TRBV7-2 with TRBJ1-3, with 8 bases fitting TRBD1. The germline V gene encodes CDR1 SGHTA and CDR2 FQGNSA. With V trimmed by 6 bases and J by 1 base, 5 bases remained unmatched. This CDR3 has 15 residues. This chain's CDR3 is CASSFGQGSGNTIYF. For the CDR3, the DNA is TGTGCCAGCAGTTTCGGACAGGGATCTGGAAACACCATATATTTT.

The chain has TRBV6-5 and TRBJ2-1, with 11 bases that match TRBD2. The CDR3 is 15 residues long. J gave up 8 bases and V 7 bases, and 10 bases lay outside the gene matches. Germline V gene lookup returns CDR1 MNHEY and CDR2 SVGAGI. CDR3 sequence reads: CASTLTSGSIDEQFF. Here the CDR3 DNA reads TGTGCCAGCACCCTTACTAGCGGGAGTATCGATGAGCAGTTCTTC.